This T cell receptor beta chain was obtained from a study of cytomegalovirus exposure and HLA in healthy donors. Study-wide findings and caveats: Associated with HLA alleles at 0.05 false discovery rate in a later analysis were 15,000 to 20,000 TCR beta sequences.

The PCR had 60 Vbeta and 13 Jbeta primers. Some clones are missing from TCRdb's copy, which holds only in-frame ones; the method was immunoSEQ multiplex PCR. This sample contains about 130,000 clones. With respect to this clone: Antigen specificity is unknown.

The source of this sequence is a man aged 18 to 35 in good health and CMV-seronegative. Sequencing was performed on PBMCs.

CDR3 in amino acids: CASKYRKETDTQYF. CDR3 DNA sequence: TGTGCCTCCAAATACAGGAAAGAAACAGATACGCAGTATTTT. The chain has TRBV2 and TRBJ2-3; TRBD1 is a possible D gene (5 bases). The CDR3 sequence is 14 residues long. Trimming left V 11 bases short and J 3 bases short, with 18 bases between. Germline loops: CDR1 SNHLY, CDR2 FYNNEI.